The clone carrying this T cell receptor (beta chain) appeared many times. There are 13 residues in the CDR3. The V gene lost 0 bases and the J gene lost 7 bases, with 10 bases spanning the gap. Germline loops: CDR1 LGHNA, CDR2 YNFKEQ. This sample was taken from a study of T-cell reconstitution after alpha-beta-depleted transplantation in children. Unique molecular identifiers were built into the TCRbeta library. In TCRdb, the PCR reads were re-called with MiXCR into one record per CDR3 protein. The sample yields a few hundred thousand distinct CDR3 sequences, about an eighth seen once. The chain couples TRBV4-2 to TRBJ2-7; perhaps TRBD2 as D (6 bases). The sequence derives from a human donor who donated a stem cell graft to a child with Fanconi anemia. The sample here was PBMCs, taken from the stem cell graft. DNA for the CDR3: TGTGCCAGCAGCCAAGATGGGGGGACGGAGCAGTACTTC. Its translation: CASSQDGGTEQYF.